The rows below give T cell receptor beta chains drawn from one sample of a study of human T cells and chemical hapten exposure. One entry per CDR3 protein results from TCRdb running MiXCR on the RACE reads. The table lists approximately 52,000 distinct CDR3 sequences, over 8% of them singletons. The sequences come from whole blood, collected in connection with sensitization to the hapten diphenylcyclopropenone (DPC). The receptor set was obtained from a woman in her 40s with alopecia areata. Some clones in this sample may be carry-over from other donors' samples. The CDR3 runs from the conserved cysteine through the conserved F or W. Fields, in order: J gene, V gene, D gene, clone size, CDR3 protein, CDR3 DNA. A D gene is named only where the DNA matches it firmly. Clone size, where shown, is once, few, many, or a class for clones that have expanded.

J gene: TRBJ2-1
V gene: TRBV9
D gene: NA
clone size: few
CDR3 protein: CASSVEASNEQFF
CDR3 DNA: TGTGCCAGCAGCGTAGAGGCCAGCAATGAGCAGTTCTTC

J gene: TRBJ2-3
V gene: TRBV24-1
D gene: NA
clone size: many
CDR3 protein: CATSDVGTPKAQYF
CDR3 DNA: TGTGCCACCAGTGACGTGGGGACTCCCAAGGCGCAGTATTTT

J gene: TRBJ1-6
V gene: TRBV18
D gene: NA
clone size: many
CDR3 protein: CASSDSNNSPLHF
CDR3 DNA: TGTGCCAGCTCTGACAGTAATAATTCACCCCTCCACTTT

J gene: TRBJ2-5
V gene: TRBV13
D gene: TRBD1
clone size: NA
CDR3 protein: CASQTWDSQETQYF
CDR3 DNA: TGTGCCAGCCAGACTTGGGACAGTCAAGAGACCCAGTACTTC

J gene: TRBJ1-1
V gene: TRBV6-1
D gene: NA
clone size: NA
CDR3 protein: CASSGGGSTEAFF
CDR3 DNA: TGTGCCAGCAGCGGAGGGGGGTCCACTGAAGCTTTCTTT

J gene: TRBJ2-1
V gene: TRBV6-1
D gene: NA
clone size: many
CDR3 protein: CASTLIHSYNEQFF
CDR3 DNA: TGTGCCAGCACTCTGATCCACTCCTACAATGAGCAGTTCTTC

J gene: TRBJ2-5
V gene: TRBV4-1
D gene: NA
clone size: few
CDR3 protein: CASSQPQTQYF
CDR3 DNA: TGCGCCAGCAGCCAACCGCAGACCCAGTACTTC

J gene: TRBJ2-3
V gene: TRBV6-5
D gene: NA
clone size: NA
CDR3 protein: CASSYSVGVNTQYF
CDR3 DNA: TGTGCCAGCAGTTACTCGGTCGGTGTAAATACGCAGTATTTT

J gene: TRBJ1-5
V gene: TRBV12-5
D gene: NA
clone size: NA
CDR3 protein: CASGLDRSNQPQHF
CDR3 DNA: TGTGCTAGTGGCCTAGACAGGAGCAATCAGCCCCAGCATTTT

J gene: TRBJ1-1
V gene: TRBV21-1
D gene: NA
clone size: medium-sized
CDR3 protein: CASSKGGPGQMNTEAFF
CDR3 DNA: TGTGCCAGCAGCAAAGGGGGGCCGGGACAAATGAACACTGAAGCTTTCTTT

J gene: TRBJ2-2
V gene: TRBV28
D gene: NA
clone size: many
CDR3 protein: CASSQRGELFF
CDR3 DNA: TGTGCCAGCAGTCAGCGGGGGGAGCTGTTTTTT

J gene: TRBJ2-7
V gene: TRBV7-9
D gene: NA
clone size: many
CDR3 protein: CASSLGVPGAGEQYF
CDR3 DNA: TGTGCCAGCAGCTTAGGAGTTCCGGGGGCGGGCGAGCAGTACTTC

J gene: TRBJ2-7
V gene: TRBV5-1
D gene: TRBD2
clone size: many
CDR3 protein: CASRLALSSYEQYF
CDR3 DNA: TGCGCCAGCCGACTAGCGCTCTCCTCCTACGAGCAGTACTTC

J gene: TRBJ2-7
V gene: TRBV5-6
D gene: NA
clone size: many
CDR3 protein: CASSPGFSYEQYF
CDR3 DNA: TGTGCCAGCAGCCCCGGGTTTTCCTACGAGCAGTACTTC

J gene: TRBJ1-1
V gene: TRBV4-1
D gene: NA
clone size: NA
CDR3 protein: CASSQDQGGNTEAFF
CDR3 DNA: TGCGCCAGCAGCCAAGATCAAGGCGGGAACACTGAAGCTTTCTTT

J gene: TRBJ2-3
V gene: TRBV7-8
D gene: NA
clone size: NA
CDR3 protein: CASSLVPAPTDTQYF
CDR3 DNA: TGTGCCAGCAGCTTAGTTCCCGCCCCCACAGATACGCAGTATTTT

J gene: TRBJ2-2
V gene: TRBV7-6
D gene: NA
clone size: many
CDR3 protein: CASSLVSPRRYTGELFF
CDR3 DNA: TGTGCCAGCAGCTTAGTCTCGCCGCGTAGATACACCGGGGAGCTGTTTTTT

J gene: TRBJ1-2
V gene: TRBV25-1
D gene: NA
clone size: many
CDR3 protein: CASSESADSANYGYTF
CDR3 DNA: TGTGCCAGCAGTGAATCGGCAGATTCAGCTAACTATGGCTACACCTTC

J gene: TRBJ2-3
V gene: TRBV30
D gene: TRBD2
clone size: NA
CDR3 protein: CACQRGFTDTQYF
CDR3 DNA: TGTGCCTGTCAGCGGGGGTTCACAGATACGCAGTATTTT

J gene: TRBJ1-4
V gene: TRBV6-2/TRBV6-3
D gene: NA
clone size: many
CDR3 protein: CASSRRETEKLFF
CDR3 DNA: TGTGCCAGCAGTCGGCGGGAAACGGAAAAACTGTTTTTT

J gene: TRBJ1-2
V gene: TRBV2
D gene: TRBD1
clone size: few
CDR3 protein: CASTVDRATYGYTF
CDR3 DNA: TGTGCCAGCACGGTCGACAGGGCCACTTATGGCTACACCTTC

J gene: TRBJ1-5
V gene: TRBV2
D gene: TRBD1
clone size: NA
CDR3 protein: CATEIGTGNQPQHF
CDR3 DNA: TGTGCCACCGAAATAGGGACAGGCAATCAGCCCCAGCATTTT

J gene: TRBJ2-3
V gene: TRBV11-1
D gene: NA
clone size: many
CDR3 protein: CASSLEATSTDTQYF
CDR3 DNA: TGTGCCAGCAGCTTAGAGGCAACTAGCACAGATACGCAGTATTTT

J gene: TRBJ2-1
V gene: TRBV25-1
D gene: NA
clone size: NA
CDR3 protein: CASAPGANEQFF
CDR3 DNA: TGTGCCAGCGCGCCGGGAGCCAATGAGCAGTTCTTC

J gene: TRBJ2-1
V gene: TRBV7-2
D gene: NA
clone size: many
CDR3 protein: CASSLVGGGGPNEQFF
CDR3 DNA: TGTGCCAGCAGCTTAGTTGGTGGCGGGGGCCCTAATGAGCAGTTCTTC

J gene: TRBJ1-6
V gene: TRBV6-1
D gene: NA
clone size: many
CDR3 protein: CASSERGSYNSPLHF
CDR3 DNA: TGTGCCAGCAGTGAACGGGGATCCTATAATTCACCCCTCCACTTT

J gene: TRBJ1-2
V gene: TRBV6-5
D gene: NA
clone size: many
CDR3 protein: CASKDPGQRFYGYTF
CDR3 DNA: TGTGCCAGCAAAGACCCCGGACAGCGTTTCTATGGCTACACCTTC

J gene: TRBJ2-6
V gene: TRBV4-2
D gene: NA
clone size: NA
CDR3 protein: CASSQVGGSGANVLTF
CDR3 DNA: TGTGCCAGCAGCCAAGTGGGAGGCTCTGGGGCCAACGTCCTGACTTTC

J gene: TRBJ1-1
V gene: TRBV5-1
D gene: NA
clone size: many
CDR3 protein: CASSFEGPNTEAFF
CDR3 DNA: TGCGCCAGCAGCTTCGAAGGCCCGAACACTGAAGCTTTCTTT

J gene: TRBJ2-2
V gene: TRBV5-4
D gene: NA
clone size: few
CDR3 protein: CASSQNTGELFF
CDR3 DNA: TGTGCCAGCAGCCAAAACACCGGGGAGCTGTTTTTT

J gene: TRBJ1-2
V gene: TRBV6-6
D gene: TRBD1
clone size: many
CDR3 protein: CASSGTGHTYTF
CDR3 DNA: TGTGCCAGCAGTGGGACAGGGCACACCTACACCTTC

J gene: TRBJ1-1
V gene: TRBV12-3/TRBV12-4
D gene: NA
clone size: NA
CDR3 protein: CASSRSGYPEAFF
CDR3 DNA: TGTGCCAGCAGTCGTTCAGGGTATCCTGAAGCTTTCTTT

J gene: TRBJ1-1
V gene: TRBV6-1
D gene: TRBD1
clone size: many
CDR3 protein: CASSTSIYRGTEAFF
CDR3 DNA: TGTGCCAGCAGTACATCGATATACAGGGGGACTGAAGCTTTCTTT

J gene: TRBJ1-6
V gene: TRBV6-1
D gene: NA
clone size: few
CDR3 protein: CASSENQPSPLHF
CDR3 DNA: TGTGCCAGCAGTGAGAACCAGCCTTCACCCCTCCACTTT

J gene: TRBJ2-5
V gene: TRBV28
D gene: NA
clone size: few
CDR3 protein: CASSLKEETQYF
CDR3 DNA: TGTGCCAGCAGTTTAAAGGAAGAGACCCAGTACTTC

J gene: TRBJ2-5
V gene: TRBV4-2
D gene: NA
clone size: many
CDR3 protein: CASSPGVGPKQETQYF
CDR3 DNA: TGTGCCAGCAGCCCAGGAGTTGGGCCTAAACAAGAGACCCAGTACTTC

J gene: TRBJ2-3
V gene: TRBV20-1
D gene: NA
clone size: many
CDR3 protein: CSAETYTDTQYF
CDR3 DNA: TGCAGTGCTGAGACATACACAGATACGCAGTATTTT

J gene: TRBJ1-6
V gene: TRBV29-1
D gene: NA
clone size: many
CDR3 protein: CSVEDTRCKGRGPVAPRDNSPLHF
CDR3 DNA: TGCAGCGTTGAAGATACTCGGTGCAAGGGAAGAGGTCCGGTCGCTCCCCGAGATAATTCACCCCTCCACTTT

J gene: TRBJ2-1
V gene: TRBV20-1
D gene: NA
clone size: many
CDR3 protein: CSARDWQGEQFF
CDR3 DNA: TGCAGTGCTAGAGATTGGCAGGGTGAGCAGTTCTTC

J gene: TRBJ2-2
V gene: TRBV6-5
D gene: NA
clone size: few
CDR3 protein: CASNRRPNTGELFF
CDR3 DNA: TGTGCCAGCAACCGTCGACCGAACACCGGGGAGCTGTTTTTT